The 4 T cell receptor beta chains below were found in one sample sequenced in a study of T-cell reconstitution after alpha-beta-depleted transplantation in children. Library preparation (for TCRbeta) was performed with unique molecular identifiers. TCRdb called the PCR reads again in MiXCR, with one record for every CDR3 protein. The top ten clones hold around 28% of a sample with around 450,000 distinct CDR3 sequences, around 15% of them seen once. The source material was PBMCs, mostly from graft donor cells, sampled 360 days after TCRalphabeta/CD19-depleted stem cell transplant. These receptors were taken from a boy in the first two years of life who had a stem cell transplant for Wiskott-Aldrich syndrome, so the T cells may come from the graft donor.

The table lists this clonotype with many counts. The CDR3: CATSDSPSSEQFF. CDR3 coding DNA: TGTGCCACCAGTGATTCCCCCTCCTCGGAGCAGTTCTTC. The chain employs TRBV24-1 and TRBJ2-1; D not certain. Germline values: CDR1 KGHDR, CDR2 SFDVKD. The CDR3 spans 13 residues. Trimming took 2 bases from V and 10 from J, leaving 11 bases between them.

In its sample, this clonotype was seen a few times. This rearrangement joins TRBV27 to TRBJ2-2, with D perhaps TRBD1 (5 bases). V lost 6 bases, J lost 6 bases, and 5 bases lay in between. Germline CDR1 MNHEY, CDR2 SMNVEV (reference sequence). The CDR3 totals 11 residues. CDR3: CASRTAGELFF. In nucleotides, the CDR3 is TGTGCCAGCAGGACAGCCGGGGAGCTGTTTTTT.

This clonotype was seen a few times. This chain joins TRBV28 and TRBJ2-7; 8 bases are a match to TRBD2. CDR3 length: 14 residues. Trimming took 4 bases from V and 4 from J; bases not matched to a gene: 6. Germline CDR1 and CDR2: MDHEN and SYDVKM. DNA for the CDR3: TGTGCCAGCAGTTCGGTCGGGGGGGGTTACGAGCAGTACTTC. It encodes CASSSVGGGYEQYF.

This clonotype has just a few counts. This rearrangement joins TRBV15 to TRBJ2-5; D is uncertain. The CDR3 contains 12 residues. CDR1 LNHNV and CDR2 YYDKDF come from the germline V gene (reference sequence). V was clipped by 3 bases and J by 3 bases, with 5 bases between them. CDR3 nucleotide sequence: TGTGCCACCAGCAGGCAGGAAGAGACCCAGTACTTC. Its translation is CATSRQEETQYF.